The 19 T cell receptor beta chains below were found in one sample sequenced in a study of OX40 agonist ivuxolimab in advanced cancers. TCRdb's copy holds only in-frame clones and misses some; the assay was immunoSEQ multiplex PCR. The sample shows roughly 92,000 clones, around 88% of them seen only once. The sample in question was CD4+ or CD8+ T cells sorted from blood, obtained in a trial of the OX40 agonist ivuxolimab. The source is an adult with an advanced solid tumor such as melanoma, head and neck, liver or kidney cancer.

The gene calls are TRBV9 and TRBJ2-7, with D perhaps matching TRBD1 (5 bases). CDR1 is SGDLS, CDR2 YYNGEE, per germline. V was cut by 0 bases and J by 3 bases, with 13 bases left in between. This CDR3 spans 15 amino acids. The CDR3 loop is CASSVAPGQGYEQYF. The CDR3 DNA reads as TGTGCCAGCAGCGTAGCACCCGGGCAGGGCTACGAGCAGTACTTC.

This clone appeared a few times. This chain links TRBV5-4 with TRBJ1-1, with 7 positions matching TRBD1. Losses at the gene ends were 3 bases for V and 2 bases for J; bases not matched to a gene: 7. The CDR3 contains 15 residues. CDR1 and CDR2 (germline): SGHNT, YYREEE (reference sequence). The chain's CDR3 is CASSSPQGPNTEAFF. As DNA, the CDR3 is TGTGCCAGCAGCTCTCCACAGGGGCCCAACACTGAAGCTTTCTTT.

This sequence joins TRBV6-1 and TRBJ2-5; the D gene is possibly TRBD2 (6 bases). The germline V gene encodes CDR1 MNHNS and CDR2 SASEGT. This CDR3 is built from 12 residues. Trimming removed 6 bases at V and 5 bases at J, with 10 bases between. Here the CDR3 DNA reads TGTGCCAGCAGCCGGGGGAGGGAGACCCAGTACTTC. This sequence encodes CASSRGRETQYF.

This sequence joins TRBV19 and TRBJ1-5; D unresolved. The CDR3 length is 12 residues. CDR1 is LNHDA, CDR2 SQIVND, per germline (reference sequence). Trimming took 3 bases from V and 6 from J, leaving 6 bases between them. CDR3 protein: CASSIVGQPQHF. CDR3 DNA: TGTGCCAGTAGTATTGTAGGTCAGCCCCAGCATTTT.

This clone has only one observation. The genes are TRBV5-5 and TRBJ2-7, with D tentatively TRBD1 (6 bases). With 0 bases removed from V and 5 bases from J, the gap between germline ends came to 18 bases. The CDR3 loop spans 16 amino acids. In germline, CDR1 is SGHKS, CDR2 YYEKEE (reference sequence). The CDR3 is CASSLAPGVGSNEQYF. In nucleotides, the CDR3 is TGTGCCAGCAGCTTGGCCCCAGGGGTAGGGTCCAACGAGCAGTACTTC.

This clone appeared once. The rearrangement links TRBV18 to TRBJ2-5; 7 bases line up with TRBD1. V lost 4 bases to trimming and J lost 3 bases; unmatched junction nucleotides: 8. Germline V gives CDR1 KGHSH, CDR2 LQKENI. The CDR3 loop spans 15 amino acids. For the CDR3, the DNA is TGTGCCAGCTCACATAGGACAGGTCTCGAAGAGACCCAGTACTTC. Protein sequence: CASSHRTGLEETQYF.

This chain connects TRBV6-5 to TRBJ2-1; 10 bases match TRBD2. The germline gives CDR1 MNHEY, CDR2 SVGAGI. The CDR3 is made up of 15 amino acids. With 6 bases clipped from V and 5 bases from J, the junction kept 7 bases outside the gene matches. The chain's CDR3 is CASRIGLAENNEQFF. In DNA form, the CDR3 reads TGTGCCAGCAGGATAGGACTAGCGGAGAACAATGAGCAGTTCTTC.

V gene TRBV7-8 combines with J gene TRBJ1-6; tentatively, D is TRBD1 (5 bases). This CDR3 spans 15 amino acids. Deletions cut 0 bases from V and 10 bases from J, with 13 bases between. The germline gives CDR1 SGHVS, CDR2 FQNEAQ. CDR3 amino acids: CASSLAGGLGSPLHF. CDR3 in DNA: TGTGCCAGCAGCTTAGCGGGGGGATTGGGATCACCCCTCCACTTT.

The V and J genes are TRBV6-5 and TRBJ1-1; no reliable D call. The CDR3 sequence is 16 residues long. CDR1 MNHEY and CDR2 SVGAGI come from the germline V gene. The V end lost 0 bases, the J end lost 2 bases, and 13 bases lay between the germline ends. The CDR3 sequence is CASSYSRGSLNTEAFF. DNA for the CDR3: TGTGCCAGCAGTTACTCGAGAGGCAGCCTTAACACTGAAGCTTTCTTT.

This clone was counted a few times. Sequence at one end of the junction differs from germline and may be a read error. The chain employs TRBV25-1 and TRBJ2-2; no clear D. CDR1 is MGHDK, CDR2 SYGVNS, per germline. This CDR3 contains 15 residues. The CDR3, as DNA: TGTGCCAGCAGTGGCCACCAATTAAACATCGGGGAGCTGTTTTTT. Amino acid sequence: CASSGHQLNIGELFF.

This chain joins TRBV28 and TRBJ1-4; a possible D gene is TRBD1 (5 bases). V lost 7 bases to trimming and J lost 7 bases, with 16 bases between them. Germline lookup yields CDR1 MDHEN and CDR2 SYDVKM. This CDR3 has 14 residues. The CDR3 sequence is CASTLDARGEKLFF. The CDR3 coding sequence is TGTGCCAGCACCTTAGACGCGAGGGGTGAAAAACTGTTTTTT.

The chain links TRBV4-2 to TRBJ2-3; D is unresolved. V lost 3 bases and J 6 bases, leaving 10 bases between the germline ends. CDR3 size: 13 residues. CDR1 and CDR2 (germline): LGHNA, YNFKEQ. The CDR3 DNA reads as TGTGCCAGCAGCCAGGCGAGTGCGGATACGCAGTATTTT. This codes for CASSQASADTQYF.

The chain recombines TRBV29-1 with TRBJ1-1; TRBD1 matches at 8 bases. V was clipped by 2 bases and J by 4 bases; unmatched bases: 27. The CDR3 has 21 residues. CDR1 and CDR2 (germline): SQVTM, ANQGSEA. The CDR3 DNA is TGCAGCGTTGAAATCCGAGGGGCAGGGGGCTTTCGTTCTGGGAGAGGCACTGAAGCTTTCTTT. It encodes CSVEIRGAGGFRSGRGTEAFF.

This chain links TRBV11-2 with TRBJ2-1; 12 bases fit TRBD2. The CDR3 has 15 residues. V lost 5 bases and J lost 6; bases outside the gene matches: 5. CDR1 is SGHAT and CDR2 is FQNNGV in the germline V gene. Written as DNA, the CDR3 is TGTGCCAGCAGCCCGGGACTAGCGGGCCCCAATGAGCAGTTCTTC. Amino acids: CASSPGLAGPNEQFF.

This chain connects TRBV7-9 to TRBJ1-2; TRBD1 matches 8 bases. Unmatched junction bases numbered 9, after V lost 7 bases and J lost 8 bases. Germline CDR1 is SEHNR and CDR2 is FQNEAQ (reference sequence). The CDR3 is 13 residues long. The CDR3 sequence: CASTMTGVYGYTF. The CDR3 DNA is TGTGCCAGCACCATGACAGGGGTTTACGGCTACACCTTC.

CDR3 DNA: TGTGCGACGATAGGACTTATGAACACTGAAGCTTTCTTT. Its protein product is CATIGLMNTEAFF. The chain combines TRBV27 with TRBJ1-1; no clear D. CDR1 MNHEY and CDR2 SMNVEV come from the germline V gene (reference sequence). CDR3 size: 13 residues.

The rearrangement uses TRBV15 and TRBJ2-2; D unclear. Germline values: CDR1 LNHNV, CDR2 YYDKDF (reference sequence). With 1 base removed from V and 0 bases from J, the gap between germline ends came to 6 bases. The CDR3 consists of 15 residues. As DNA, the CDR3 is TGTGCCACCAGCAGAGTCACAGCGAACACCGGGGAGCTGTTTTTT. Encoded protein: CATSRVTANTGELFF.

The sample holds one count of this clone. This chain connects TRBV5-1 to TRBJ2-2; 12 nucleotides align to TRBD2. V was clipped by 0 bases and J by 4 bases; unmatched bases: 4. The germline CDR1 and CDR2 sequences are SGHRS and YFSETQ. The CDR3 runs to 17 residues. The chain's CDR3 is CASSLASGGAGTGELFF. CDR3 bases: TGCGCCAGCAGCTTGGCTAGCGGGGGGGCCGGCACCGGGGAGCTGTTTTTT.

The J gene is TRBJ2-7, the V gene TRBV6-5; possible D gene TRBD1, 5 bases. V lost 9 bases, J lost 1 base, and 16 bases lay in between. In germline, CDR1 is MNHEY, CDR2 SVGAGI. The CDR3 length is 14 residues. The CDR3 DNA sequence: TGTGCCAGTAAAGCGACAGTCACGTCCTACGAGCAGTACTTC. It translates to CASKATVTSYEQYF.